These 23 T cell receptor beta chains came from one sample sequenced in a study of shared clonotypes between healthy human individuals (dated by TCRdb to about 2020). Libraries came from the immunoSEQ multiplex PCR assay. Not all clones reach the TCRdb copy of this immuneACCESS table, which keeps in-frame sequences only. Checked studies attribute under half of the gap to unresolved V genes and leave the rest unexplained. Within this sample are about 500,000 clones, with 75% to 80% of them counted one time only. The ten largest clones add up to about 11% of the sample. The specimen sequenced was PBMCs. These receptor sequences come from a woman aged 35 to 49 in good health. Some clones in this sample may be carry-over from other donors' samples.

V and J are TRBV4-1 and TRBJ2-7; D is perhaps TRBD1 or TRBD2 (5 bases each). The germline V gene has CDR1 MGHRA and CDR2 YSYEKL. V lost 3 bases to trimming and J lost 2 bases, with 8 bases between them. The CDR3 covers 13 residues. CDR3 DNA sequence: TGCGCCAGCAGCCAGGGGCGGGCCTACGAGCAGTACTTC. Protein: CASSQGRAYEQYF.

The chain combines TRBV7-2 with TRBJ2-7; D not resolved. V lost 4 bases to trimming and J lost 2 bases, with 6 bases between them. Germline-derived CDR1 and CDR2 are SGHTA and FQGNSA. This CDR3 has 12 residues. CDR3 sequence: CASSYLTYEQYF. The CDR3 DNA is TGTGCCAGCAGCTACTTGACCTACGAGCAGTACTTC.

On this clone itself: A far larger clone is one base from this, pointing to a likely read error. This chain connects TRBV30 to TRBJ2-2; perhaps TRBD2 as D (6 bases). Germline-derived CDR1 and CDR2 are GTSNPN and SVGIG (reference sequence). This CDR3 is 15 amino acids long. Trimming stripped 1 base from V and 7 bases from J, with 16 bases between. The CDR3 protein is CAWSGSSRDIGELFF. Written as DNA, the CDR3 is TGTGCCTGGAGTGGCAGCTCGCGGGATATCGGGGAGCTGTTTTTT. Full variable domain (rest looked up from reference TRBV30 and TRBJ2-2): SQTIHQWPATLVQPVGSPLSLECTVEGTSNPNLYWYRQAAGRGLQLLFYSVGIGQISSEVPQNLSASRPQDRQFILSSKKLLLSDSGFYLCAWSGSSRDIGELFFGEGSRLTVL.

CDR3 region: CAWSKQTGPDTQYF. Here the CDR3 DNA reads TGTGCCTGGAGTAAACAAACCGGGCCAGATACGCAGTATTTT. This chain links TRBV30 with TRBJ2-3; D gene ambiguous. There are 14 residues in the CDR3. From germline, CDR1 is GTSNPN and CDR2 SVGIG (reference sequence). V was clipped by 2 bases and J by 4 bases, with 13 bases between them.

The CDR3: CASTDELALLEQYF. The CDR3 nucleotides read TGTGCCAGCACCGACGAGCTGGCGCTACTCGAGCAGTACTTC. The J gene is TRBJ2-7, the V gene TRBV28; D not certain. Germline V gene sequence: CDR1 MDHEN, CDR2 SYDVKM. V was pared by 7 bases and J by 6 bases, with 19 bases between. This CDR3 comprises 14 residues.

Of note for this clone: A far larger clone differs by one base, so this is likely a read error. The rearrangement joins TRBV6-4 to TRBJ2-3; 11 bases are shared with TRBD2. The CDR3 spans 15 residues. Per germline, CDR1 MRHNA and CDR2 SNTAGT. This CDR3 reads CASSDTSGSTGTQYF. In nucleotides, the CDR3 is TGTGCCAGCAGTGACACTAGCGGGAGCACAGGTACGCAGTATTTT.

The chain combines TRBV6-7 with TRBJ2-3, with TRBD2 matching over 10 bases. TRBV6-7 is flagged as an ORF with uncertain function. The CDR3 contains 18 residues. Trimming removed 0 bases from V and 4 bases from J; junction bases left unmatched: 10. The CDR3 region is CASSYSIFPSGSPDTQYF. The CDR3 DNA is TGTGCCAGCAGTTACTCGATCTTCCCTAGCGGGAGCCCAGATACGCAGTATTTT.

The chain couples TRBV20-1 to TRBJ1-2; a possible D gene is TRBD1 (5 bases). V gave up 2 bases and J gave up 7 bases, with 8 bases separating them. This CDR3 is built from 11 residues. CDR1 and CDR2 (germline): DFQATT, SNEGSKA (reference sequence). Written as DNA, the CDR3 is TGCAGTGCTAGACGCGGGGGTGGCTACACCTTC. Protein: CSARRGGGYTF.

Remarks on this clone: Relative to the germline gene, one junction end is altered; a read error may explain this. This specimen includes other DNA sequences encoding the same CDR3. The chain joins TRBV7-9 to TRBJ2-7; 8 bases line up with TRBD1. The germline V gene encodes CDR1 SEHNR and CDR2 FQNEAQ (reference sequence). The CDR3 runs 19 residues. The chain's CDR3 is CASSLAVRTGGLGSYERYF. As DNA, the CDR3 is TGTGCCAGCAGCTTAGCGGTGAGAACAGGGGGACTGGGGTCTTACGAGCGGTACTTC.

Of note for this clone: A far larger clone is a single base away, which makes a read error likely. V and J are TRBV4-3 and TRBJ1-1; D is uncertain. CDR3 size: 14 residues. Germline loops: CDR1 LGHNA, CDR2 YSLEER. In DNA, the CDR3 is TGCGCCAGCAGCCAACGTACGTCGAGCACTGAAGCTTCCTTT. This codes for CASSQRTSSTEASF.

Comments on this clone: This may be a read error, as it is one base from a much larger clone. This same CDR3 is encoded by further DNA sequences in the sample. The CDR3 protein is CASSPNQRTGRSEQYF. In nucleotides, the CDR3 is TGTGCCAGCAGTCCCAACCAACGAACAGGCCGCAGCGAGCAGTACTTC. The V and J genes are TRBV2 and TRBJ2-7, with a possible D match to TRBD1 (5 bases). Per germline, CDR1 SNHLY and CDR2 FYNNEI. This CDR3 has 16 residues. V lost 5 bases and J lost 6, with 23 bases in between.

V and J are TRBV7-2 and TRBJ1-3, with no clear D. Germline lookup yields CDR1 SGHTA and CDR2 FQGNSA. This CDR3 region has 13 residues. V dropped 5 bases and J dropped 7 bases, with 12 bases sitting between them. The CDR3 DNA follows: TGTGCCAGCAGCCAAGGGTGGGAGAACACCATATATTTT. Residues: CASSQGWENTIYF.

This chain links TRBV5-1 with TRBJ2-7; maybe TRBD1 (6 bases). The V gene lost 0 bases and the J gene lost 0 bases, with 13 bases spanning the gap. The length of the CDR3 is 16 residues. Germline-derived CDR1 and CDR2 are SGHRS and YFSETQ. DNA of the CDR3: TGCGCCAGCAGCTTGGCAGGGACACCTTACTCCTACGAGCAGTACTTC. Translated: CASSLAGTPYSYEQYF. Full variable domain (remainder filled in from reference TRBV5-1 and TRBJ2-7): KAGVTQTPRYLIKTRGQQVTLSCSPISGHRSVSWYQQTPGQGLQFLFEYFSETQRNKGNFPGRFSGRQFSNSRSEMNVSTLELGDSALYLCASSLAGTPYSYEQYFGPGTRLTVT.

The rearrangement uses TRBV19 and TRBJ1-5; TRBD1 matches 7 bases. Germline CDR1 and CDR2: LNHDA and SQIVND (reference sequence). The CDR3 has 15 residues. V gave up 3 bases and J gave up 1 base; unmatched junction bases: 3. The CDR3 region is CASSMTGQSNQPQHF. CDR3 coding DNA: TGTGCCAGTAGTATGACAGGGCAGAGCAATCAGCCCCAGCATTTT.

The chain joins TRBV7-8 to TRBJ1-1; D ambiguous. This CDR3 spans 17 amino acids. V gave up 6 bases and J gave up 0 bases, with 20 bases separating them. Germline V gives CDR1 SGHVS, CDR2 FQNEAQ. The chain's CDR3 is CASRDRRPPYMNTEAFF. DNA for the CDR3: TGTGCCAGCAGGGATCGCAGGCCACCTTACATGAACACTGAAGCTTTCTTT.

The CDR3 reads CASSVGGRDVETQYF. The CDR3 bases are TGTGCCAGCAGCGTAGGCGGGAGGGATGTAGAGACCCAGTACTTC. V is TRBV9 and J is TRBJ2-5; 9 nucleotides agree with TRBD2. This CDR3 contains 15 residues. Germline V gene sequence: CDR1 SGDLS, CDR2 YYNGEE. V lost 0 bases, J lost 4 bases, and 4 bases stayed unmatched.

This rearrangement joins TRBV10-3 to TRBJ2-1; 9 nucleotides line up with TRBD1. The CDR3 extends over 15 amino acids. V was clipped by 3 bases and J by 8 bases; unmatched bases: 8. In germline, CDR1 is ENHRY, CDR2 SYGVKD. The CDR3 loop is CAISESDRGDYEQFF. The CDR3 nucleotides are TGTGCCATCAGTGAATCGGACAGGGGCGACTATGAGCAGTTCTTC.

The sample holds one count of this clone. This chain joins TRBV9 and TRBJ2-7, with 7 bases matching TRBD1. The CDR3 loop spans 15 amino acids. V trimming: 3 bases; J trimming: 2 bases; junction bases outside the gene matches: 8. Looked up from germline, CDR1 is SGDLS and CDR2 is YYNGEE. CDR3 coding DNA: TGTGCCAGCAGCGCCGGGGTGGGACAGACCTACGAGCAGTACTTC. It translates to CASSAGVGQTYEQYF. Based on the CDR3 plus reference TRBV9 and TRBJ2-7, the full variable domain is DSGVTQTPKHLITATGQRVTLRCSPRSGDLSVYWYQQSLDQGLQFLIQYYNGEERAKGNILERFSAQQFPDLHSELNLSSLELGDSALYFCASSAGVGQTYEQYFGPGTRLTVT.

This clone was seen only a few times. This chain links TRBV10-3 with TRBJ1-4; unclear D gene. CDR1 and CDR2 (germline): ENHRY, SYGVKD. Between the trimmed V and J ends, which lost 3 bases and 8 bases, there was a span of 13 bases. The length of the CDR3 is 14 residues. CDR3 protein: CAISEGGRWEKLFF. The CDR3 region has the DNA TGTGCCATCAGTGAAGGAGGGCGTTGGGAAAAACTGTTTTTT.

The V gene is TRBV11-2, the J gene TRBJ2-7; 11 nucleotides agree with TRBD2. The CDR3 spans 16 residues. CDR1 is SGHAT, CDR2 FQNNGV, per germline. Trimming removed 5 bases from V and 1 base from J; junction bases left unmatched: 7. The DNA for the CDR3 is TGTGCCAGCAGCGCCATACTAGCGGGAGCTTCCTACGAGCAGTACTTC. It encodes CASSAILAGASYEQYF.

At least ten counts were recorded for this clone. Other nucleotide sequences from this sample produce the same CDR3. The CDR3 loop is CASSPDRDEAFF. The CDR3 DNA is TGTGCCAGCAGCCCCGACAGGGATGAAGCTTTCTTT. The gene calls are TRBV11-2 and TRBJ1-1; 7 bases align to TRBD1. Germline CDR1 reads SGHAT; CDR2 reads FQNNGV. The CDR3 is 12 residues long. V lost 5 bases, J lost 7 bases, and 4 bases stayed unmatched.

J is TRBJ1-2 and V is TRBV27; 7 positions match TRBD1. This CDR3 is 15 amino acids long. Germline CDR1 is MNHEY and CDR2 is SMNVEV (reference sequence). Unmatched junction bases numbered 10, after V lost 5 bases and J lost 4 bases. CDR3 residues: CASSPSGTAIYGYTF. The CDR3 DNA reads as TGTGCCAGCAGTCCTAGCGGGACAGCCATCTATGGCTACACCTTC.

CDR3 region: CAWGGWDEQYF. The CDR3 bases are TGTGCCTGGGGGGGTTGGGACGAGCAGTACTTC. The chain recombines TRBV30 with TRBJ2-7; D may correspond to TRBD1 or TRBD2 (5 bases each). Per germline, CDR1 GTSNPN and CDR2 SVGIG (reference sequence). Trimming stripped 5 bases from V and 5 bases from J, with 10 bases between. The CDR3 covers 11 residues. The entire variable domain, with the rest obtained from reference TRBV30 and TRBJ2-7, is as follows: SQTIHQWPATLVQPVGSPLSLECTVEGTSNPNLYWYRQAAGRGLQLLFYSVGIGQISSEVPQNLSASRPQDRQFILSSKKLLLSDSGFYLCAWGGWDEQYFGPGTRLTVT.